A single sample is the source of the 20 T cell receptor beta chains below, sequenced in a study of OX40 agonist ivuxolimab in advanced cancers. Data came from immunoSEQ multiplex PCR; TCRdb stores just in-frame clones and leaves some out. The table includes more than 55,000 clones, roughly 89% detected once. Sequencing was performed on CD4+ or CD8+ T cells sorted from blood, taken in a trial of the OX40 agonist ivuxolimab. Receptors were obtained from an adult with an advanced solid tumor such as melanoma, head and neck, liver or kidney cancer.

V usage is TRBV9 and J usage is TRBJ2-7; D possibly corresponds to TRBD2 (7 bases). Trimming left V 0 bases short and J 1 base short, with 14 bases between. Looked up from germline, CDR1 is SGDLS and CDR2 is YYNGEE. The CDR3 is 16 amino acids. The CDR3 reads CASSVGVAGASYEQYF. CDR3 in DNA: TGTGCCAGCAGCGTAGGAGTGGCGGGGGCATCCTACGAGCAGTACTTC.

The chain joins TRBV28 to TRBJ1-6; weak D call: TRBD1 (6 bases). CDR3 length equals 14 residues. Per germline, CDR1 MDHEN and CDR2 SYDVKM. Trimming removed 2 bases from V and 8 bases from J, with 10 bases in between. The chain's CDR3 is CASSLGGKDSPLHF. As DNA, the CDR3 is TGTGCCAGCAGTTTAGGGGGCAAGGATTCACCCCTCCACTTT.

The rearrangement links TRBV19 to TRBJ1-5; the D is unclear. Germline V gene sequence: CDR1 LNHDA, CDR2 SQIVND (reference sequence). Deletions cut 0 bases from V and 8 bases from J, with 8 bases between. This CDR3 is 13 amino acids long. This CDR3 is CASSIEGSKPQHF. The DNA for the CDR3 is TGTGCCAGTAGTATAGAGGGGAGTAAGCCCCAGCATTTT.

This clone was counted once. J is TRBJ2-1 and V is TRBV25-1; possibly TRBD1 for D (6 bases). V lost 6 bases and J 9 bases, leaving 12 bases between the germline ends. CDR3 length: 12 residues. Germline lookup yields CDR1 MGHDK and CDR2 SYGVNS. The DNA of the CDR3 is TGTGCCAGCAGGCGACAGGATAGTGAGCAGTTCTTC. This sequence encodes CASRRQDSEQFF. Supplemented by reference TRBV25-1 and TRBJ2-1, the full variable domain reads EADIYQTPRYLVIGTGKKITLECSQTMGHDKMYWYQQDPGMELHLIHYSYGVNSTEKGDLSSESTVSRIRTEHFPLTLESARPSHTSQYLCASRRQDSEQFFGPGTRLTVL.

The chain has TRBV11-3 and TRBJ1-3; D unclear. The length of the CDR3 is 15 residues. Germline CDR1 reads SGHNT; CDR2 reads YENEEA. V was cut by 5 bases and J by 0 bases, with 11 bases left in between. CDR3 sequence (DNA): TGTGCCAGCAGCGTTAGTGGTACCTCTGGAAACACCATATATTTT. Its translation: CASSVSGTSGNTIYF.

CDR3 sequence (DNA): TGCGCCAGCAGCTTGGGAGAGACGCGGACCCAGTACTTC. Protein: CASSLGETRTQYF. The V gene is TRBV5-1, the J gene TRBJ2-5; D remains unclear. V was cut by 0 bases and J by 7 bases, with 10 bases left in between. The CDR3 is 13 residues long. The V gene's germline CDR1 is SGHRS and CDR2 YFSETQ.

In its sample, this clone was seen once. The chain recombines TRBV15 with TRBJ2-4, with TRBD1 matching over 8 bases. Germline-derived CDR1 and CDR2 are LNHNV and YYDKDF (reference sequence). This CDR3 region has 17 residues. V lost 3 bases, J lost 0 bases, and 7 bases stayed unmatched. The CDR3 DNA reads TGTGCCACCAGCAGTCAGGGGGCCTCCCTAGCCAAAAACATTCAGTACTTC. Translating gives CATSSQGASLAKNIQYF.

For the CDR3, the DNA is TGTGCCAGCAGCGCTACCGGGACAGAACCCATCAAAAACTACTACGAGCAGTACTTC. Its translation is CASSATGTEPIKNYYEQYF. The rearrangement joins TRBV21-1 to TRBJ2-7; no DNA check was done on the table's D call, TRBD1. TRBV21-1 is tagged as a pseudogene. The CDR3 runs 19 residues.

The chain employs TRBV6-6 and TRBJ2-3; D remains ambiguous. Germline assignment: CDR1 MNHNY and CDR2 SVGAGI (reference sequence). The CDR3 spans 14 residues. V was trimmed by 4 bases and J by 0 bases, leaving 8 bases between them. The CDR3 protein is CASSFLQSTDTQYF. The CDR3 DNA is TGTGCCAGCAGTTTTTTACAGAGCACAGATACGCAGTATTTT.

In DNA form, the CDR3 reads TGTGCCTGGGGGTTGGGACAGCTCTCTGGAAACACCATATATTTT. It is translated as CAWGLGQLSGNTIYF. V usage is TRBV30 and J usage is TRBJ1-3, with TRBD1 identical over 7 bases. J gave up 0 bases and V 5 bases, and 7 bases lay outside the gene matches. CDR3 length equals 15 residues. CDR1 and CDR2 (germline): GTSNPN, SVGIG (reference sequence).

The V and J genes are TRBV4-2 and TRBJ1-5; D is possibly TRBD1 (6 bases). CDR3 length: 15 amino acids. Germline V gene lookup returns CDR1 LGHNA and CDR2 YNFKEQ. Trimming shortened V by 0 bases and J by 5 bases, and 11 bases separated the two germline ends. The CDR3 DNA follows: TGTGCCAGCAGCCAAGAAGGCAGGGGCGATCAGCCCCAGCATTTT. Its protein product is CASSQEGRGDQPQHF.

CDR3 residues: CASTSRVVNTEAFF. CDR3 coding DNA: TGTGCCAGCACCTCCCGGGTCGTGAACACTGAAGCTTTCTTT. The chain uses TRBV7-9 and TRBJ1-1, with D hard to call. The CDR3 totals 14 residues. CDR1 is SEHNR and CDR2 is FQNEAQ in the germline V gene (reference sequence). Trimming stripped 7 bases from V and 0 bases from J, with 12 bases between.

This rearrangement joins TRBV6-1 to TRBJ1-2; D remains ambiguous. Deletions cut 7 bases from V and 0 bases from J, with 9 bases between. The CDR3 totals 13 residues. From germline, CDR1 is MNHNS and CDR2 SASEGT. Here the CDR3 reads CASTSDPNYGYTF. CDR3 nucleotide sequence: TGTGCCAGCACCTCTGATCCTAACTATGGCTACACCTTC.

This clone was seen only once. The genes are TRBV7-9 and TRBJ1-1; D gene unclear. The germline CDR1 and CDR2 sequences are SEHNR and FQNEAQ (reference sequence). This CDR3 region has 14 residues. Between the trimmed V and J ends, which lost 6 bases and 2 bases, there was a span of 13 bases. The CDR3 sequence: CASSPPDRNTEAFF. CDR3 coding DNA: TGTGCCAGCAGTCCCCCCGACCGTAACACTGAAGCTTTCTTT.

The CDR3 sequence is CASSAQGYFTPNYGYTF. DNA for the CDR3: TGTGCCAGCAGCGCACAGGGCTACTTTACCCCTAACTATGGCTACACCTTC. The V call is TRBV9, the J call TRBJ1-2, with TRBD1 as a possible D gene (6 bases). CDR3 length: 17 amino acids. The germline V gene encodes CDR1 SGDLS and CDR2 YYNGEE. V lost 3 bases and J 0 bases, leaving 18 bases between the germline ends.

This chain connects TRBV19 to TRBJ2-5; D unclear. V lost 8 bases and J lost 5, with 9 bases in between. The CDR3 totals 11 residues. Germline CDR1 and CDR2: LNHDA and SQIVND (reference sequence). CDR3 nucleotide sequence: TGTGCCAGTGGGCCTTGGGAGACCCAGTACTTC. Amino acid sequence: CASGPWETQYF.

The chain carries TRBV7-3 and TRBJ1-2; a possible D gene is TRBD1 (5 bases). Germline loops: CDR1 SGHTA, CDR2 FQGTGA. There are 16 residues in the CDR3. The germline V and J ends were trimmed by 5 bases and 4 bases, with 20 bases remaining between them. CDR3 loop: CASSPAGGAGGYGYTF. The DNA of the CDR3 is TGTGCCAGCAGCCCGGCGGGCGGGGCGGGCGGCTATGGCTACACCTTC.

This clone was seen just once. The V and J genes are TRBV5-1 and TRBJ1-6; 10 bases are shared with TRBD1. V lost 4 bases, J lost 13 bases, and 14 bases stayed unmatched. The CDR3 length is 16 residues. Per germline, CDR1 SGHRS and CDR2 YFSETQ. DNA of the CDR3: TGCGCCAGCAGCGGAAAGGGGACAGGGGCGCAGGGGCCCCTCCACTTT. Encoded protein: CASSGKGTGAQGPLHF.

This chain connects TRBV5-1 to TRBJ1-1; 8 bases match TRBD1. J gave up 8 bases and V 4 bases, and 13 bases lay outside the gene matches. CDR1 is SGHRS and CDR2 is YFSETQ in the germline V gene. This CDR3 has 15 amino acids. CDR3 nucleotide sequence: TGCGCCAGCAGCCCCGCGACAGGGGCTATTCGAGAAGCTTTCTTT. It codes for CASSPATGAIREAFF. Full variable domain (rest looked up from reference TRBV5-1 and TRBJ1-1): KAGVTQTPRYLIKTRGQQVTLSCSPISGHRSVSWYQQTPGQGLQFLFEYFSETQRNKGNFPGRFSGRQFSNSRSEMNVSTLELGDSALYLCASSPATGAIREAFFGQGTRLTVV.

V and J are TRBV9 and TRBJ1-1; D gene ambiguous. This CDR3 is 13 amino acids long. Germline V lookup: CDR1 SGDLS, CDR2 YYNGEE. V was clipped by 2 bases and J by 3 bases, with 8 bases between them. This CDR3 is CASSVAGDTEAFF. The CDR3 coding sequence is TGTGCCAGCAGCGTCGCCGGGGACACTGAAGCTTTCTTT.